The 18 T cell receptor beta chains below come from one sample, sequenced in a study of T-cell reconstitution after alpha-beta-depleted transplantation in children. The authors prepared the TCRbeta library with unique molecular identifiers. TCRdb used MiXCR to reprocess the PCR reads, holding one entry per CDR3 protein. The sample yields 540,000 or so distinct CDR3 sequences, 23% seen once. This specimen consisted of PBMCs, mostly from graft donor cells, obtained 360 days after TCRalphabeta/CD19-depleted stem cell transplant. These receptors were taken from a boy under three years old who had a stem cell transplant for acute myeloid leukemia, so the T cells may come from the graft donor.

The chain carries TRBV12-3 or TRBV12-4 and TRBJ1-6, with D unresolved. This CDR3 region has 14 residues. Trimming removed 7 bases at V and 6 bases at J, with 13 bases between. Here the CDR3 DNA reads TGTGCCAGCACCCAAACACGGACTAATTCACCCCTCCACTTT. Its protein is CASTQTRTNSPLHF.

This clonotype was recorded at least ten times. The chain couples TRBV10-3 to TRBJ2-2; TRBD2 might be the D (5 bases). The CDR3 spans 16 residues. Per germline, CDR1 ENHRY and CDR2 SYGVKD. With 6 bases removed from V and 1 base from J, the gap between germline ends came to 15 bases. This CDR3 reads CAISAGQRRNTGELFF. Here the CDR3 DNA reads TGTGCCATCAGCGCCGGCCAGCGGAGGAACACCGGGGAGCTGTTTTTT.

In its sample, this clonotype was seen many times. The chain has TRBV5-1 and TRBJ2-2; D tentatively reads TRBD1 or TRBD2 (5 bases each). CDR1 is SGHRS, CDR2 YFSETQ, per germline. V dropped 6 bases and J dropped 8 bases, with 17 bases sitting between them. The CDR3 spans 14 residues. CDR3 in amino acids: CASMVQGRTGELFF. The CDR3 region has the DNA TGCGCCAGCATGGTTCAGGGACGGACGGGGGAGCTGTTTTTT.

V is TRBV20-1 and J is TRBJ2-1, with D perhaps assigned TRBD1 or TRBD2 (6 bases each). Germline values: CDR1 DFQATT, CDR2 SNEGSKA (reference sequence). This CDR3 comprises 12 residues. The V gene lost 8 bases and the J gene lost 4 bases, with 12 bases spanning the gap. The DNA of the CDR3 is TGCAGTTCCGGGGGCCTTTACAATGAGCAGTTCTTC. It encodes CSSGGLYNEQFF.

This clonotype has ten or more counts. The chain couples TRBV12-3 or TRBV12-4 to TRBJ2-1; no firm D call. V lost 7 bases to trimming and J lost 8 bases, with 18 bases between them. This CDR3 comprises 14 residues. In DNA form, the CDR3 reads TGTGCCAGCATCCCAGCCCCGCTTCGGGATGAGCAGTTCTTC. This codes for CASIPAPLRDEQFF.

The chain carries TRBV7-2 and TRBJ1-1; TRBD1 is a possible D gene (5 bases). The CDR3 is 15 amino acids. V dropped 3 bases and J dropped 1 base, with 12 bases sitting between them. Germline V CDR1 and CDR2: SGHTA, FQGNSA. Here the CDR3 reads CASSFSGTANTEAFF. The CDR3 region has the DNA TGTGCCAGCAGCTTTTCCGGGACGGCGAACACTGAAGCTTTCTTT.

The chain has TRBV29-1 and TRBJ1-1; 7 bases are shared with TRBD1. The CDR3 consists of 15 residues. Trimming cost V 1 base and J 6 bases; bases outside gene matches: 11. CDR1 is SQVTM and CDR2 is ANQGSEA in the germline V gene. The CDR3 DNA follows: TGCAGCGTTGAAGGGCCAGGGGGGGGGATCGCTGAAGCTTTCTTT. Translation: CSVEGPGGGIAEAFF.

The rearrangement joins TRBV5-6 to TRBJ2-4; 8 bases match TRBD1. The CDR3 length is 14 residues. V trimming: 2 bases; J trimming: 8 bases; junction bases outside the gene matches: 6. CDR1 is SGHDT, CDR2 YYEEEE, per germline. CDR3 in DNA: TGTGCCAGCAGCTTAAAGGACAGGGTGCACATTCAGTACTTC. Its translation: CASSLKDRVHIQYF.

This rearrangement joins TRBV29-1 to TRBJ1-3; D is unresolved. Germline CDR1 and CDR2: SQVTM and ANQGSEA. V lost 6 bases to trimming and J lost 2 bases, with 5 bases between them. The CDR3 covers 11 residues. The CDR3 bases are TGCAGCGTGTTCACTGGAAACACCATATATTTT. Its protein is CSVFTGNTIYF.

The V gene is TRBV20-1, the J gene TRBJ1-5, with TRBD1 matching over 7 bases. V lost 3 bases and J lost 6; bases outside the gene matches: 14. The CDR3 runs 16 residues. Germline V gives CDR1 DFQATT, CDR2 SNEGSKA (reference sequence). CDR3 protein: CSARSSTGRTSQPQHF. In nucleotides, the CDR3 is TGCAGTGCTAGGTCCTCGACAGGGCGGACGAGTCAGCCCCAGCATTTT.

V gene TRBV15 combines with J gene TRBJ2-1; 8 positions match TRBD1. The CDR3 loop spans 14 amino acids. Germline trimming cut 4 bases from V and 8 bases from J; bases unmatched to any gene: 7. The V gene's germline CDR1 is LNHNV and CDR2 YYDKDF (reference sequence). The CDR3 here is CATSTRTGSDEQFF. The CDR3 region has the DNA TGTGCCACCAGCACCCGGACAGGGAGCGATGAGCAGTTCTTC.

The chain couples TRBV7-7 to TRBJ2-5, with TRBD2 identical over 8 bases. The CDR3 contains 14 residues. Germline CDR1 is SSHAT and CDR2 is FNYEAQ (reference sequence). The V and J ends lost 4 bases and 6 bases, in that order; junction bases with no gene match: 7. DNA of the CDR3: TGTGCCAGCAGCTCAGGGACGGGGGGGAAGACCCAGTACTTC. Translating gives CASSSGTGGKTQYF.

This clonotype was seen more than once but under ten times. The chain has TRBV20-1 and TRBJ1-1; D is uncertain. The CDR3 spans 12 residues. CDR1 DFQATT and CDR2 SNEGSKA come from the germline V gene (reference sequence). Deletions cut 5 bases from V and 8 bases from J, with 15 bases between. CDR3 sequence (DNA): TGCAGTGCTGATCGGAACGGAGGGGAAGCTTTCTTT. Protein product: CSADRNGGEAFF.

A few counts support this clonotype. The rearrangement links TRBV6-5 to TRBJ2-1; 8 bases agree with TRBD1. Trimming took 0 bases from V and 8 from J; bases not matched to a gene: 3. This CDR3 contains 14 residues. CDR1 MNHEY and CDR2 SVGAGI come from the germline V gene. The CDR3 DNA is TGTGCCAGCAGTTACTCGACAGGGGTGTATGAGCAGTTCTTC. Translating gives CASSYSTGVYEQFF.

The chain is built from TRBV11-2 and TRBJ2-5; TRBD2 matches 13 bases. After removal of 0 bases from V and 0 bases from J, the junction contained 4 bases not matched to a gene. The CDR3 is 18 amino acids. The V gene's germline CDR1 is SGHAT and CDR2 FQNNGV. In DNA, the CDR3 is TGTGCCAGCAGCTTAGAGCGGACTAGCGGGGGAAACCAAGAGACCCAGTACTTC. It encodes CASSLERTSGGNQETQYF. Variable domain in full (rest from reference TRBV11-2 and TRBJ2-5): EAGVAQSPRYKIIEKRQSVAFWCNPISGHATLYWYQQILGQGPKLLIQFQNNGVVDDSQLPKDRFSAERLKGVDSTLKIQPAKLEDSAVYLCASSLERTSGGNQETQYFGPGTRLLVL.

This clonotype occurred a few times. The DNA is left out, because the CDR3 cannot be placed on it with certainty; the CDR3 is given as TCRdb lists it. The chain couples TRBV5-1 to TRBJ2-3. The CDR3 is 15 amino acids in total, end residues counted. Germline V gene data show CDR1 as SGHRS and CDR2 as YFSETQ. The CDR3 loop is CASSSDMLSLDTQYF.

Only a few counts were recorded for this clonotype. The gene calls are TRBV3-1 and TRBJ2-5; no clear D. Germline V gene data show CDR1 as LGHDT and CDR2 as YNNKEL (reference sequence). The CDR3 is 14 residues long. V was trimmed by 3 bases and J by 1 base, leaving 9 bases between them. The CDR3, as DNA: TGTGCCAGCAGCCAGGCTAGGTCCCAAGAGACCCAGTACTTC. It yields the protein CASSQARSQETQYF.

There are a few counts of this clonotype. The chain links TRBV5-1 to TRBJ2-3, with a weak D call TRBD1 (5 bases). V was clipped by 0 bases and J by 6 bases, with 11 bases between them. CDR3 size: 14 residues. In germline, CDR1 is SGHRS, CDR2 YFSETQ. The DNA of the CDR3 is TGCGCCAGCAGCTTGGCCAACAAGGGGGATACGCAGTATTTT. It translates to CASSLANKGDTQYF.